This T cell receptor beta chain was found in a study of PD-L1 blockade in urothelial cancer. About the research overall: Patients had received 0 to 3 prior chemotherapy regimens. Blood underwent analysis 3 weeks (second dose) and 6 weeks after treatment began.

The CDR3 consists of 17 residues. Trimming removed 1 base from V and 2 bases from J; junction bases left unmatched: 9. Per germline, CDR1 SGHRS and CDR2 YFSETQ. Time point described: pretreatment peripheral blood. The patients' disease, urothelial carcinoma, was locally advanced or metastatic. Repertoires were generated with immunoSEQ multiplex PCR, while TCRdb's copy carries only in-frame clones and drops some. The sample lists about 56,000 clones; 85% were seen once. V and J are TRBV5-1 and TRBJ2-4; 7 nucleotides agree with TRBD2. The sequence was obtained from a man in his 70s with urothelial cancer. Sequences were derived from PBMCs, sampled around atezolizumab (anti-PD-L1) treatment. The CDR3 sequence: CASSLSASGGSKNIQYF. For the CDR3, the DNA is TGCGCCAGCAGCTTGTCGGCTAGCGGAGGATCCAAAAACATTCAGTACTTC.